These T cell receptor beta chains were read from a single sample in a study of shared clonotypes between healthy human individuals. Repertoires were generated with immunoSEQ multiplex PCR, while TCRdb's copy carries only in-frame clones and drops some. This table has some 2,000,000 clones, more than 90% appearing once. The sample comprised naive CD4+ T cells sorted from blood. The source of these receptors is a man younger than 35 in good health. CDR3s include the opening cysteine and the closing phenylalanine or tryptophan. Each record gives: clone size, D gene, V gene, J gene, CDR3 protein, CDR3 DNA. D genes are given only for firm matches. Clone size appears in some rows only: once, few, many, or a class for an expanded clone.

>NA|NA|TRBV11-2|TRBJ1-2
CASSQGGYYGYTF
TGTGCCAGCAGCCAAGGGGGATACTATGGCTACACCTTC
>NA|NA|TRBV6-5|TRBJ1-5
CASSYGQEYQPQHF
TGTGCCAGCAGTTATGGGCAGGAGTATCAGCCCCAGCATTTT
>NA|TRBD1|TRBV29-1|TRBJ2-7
CSVRGTGPYEQYF
TGCAGCGTACGCGGGACAGGACCCTACGAGCAGTACTTC
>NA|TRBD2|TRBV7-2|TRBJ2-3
CASSQTSGEADTQYF
TGTGCCAGCAGCCAGACTAGCGGGGAGGCAGATACGCAGTATTTT
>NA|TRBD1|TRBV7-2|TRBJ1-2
CASSPPGQPNYGYTF
TGTGCCAGCAGCCCCCCGGGACAGCCGAACTATGGCTACACCTTC
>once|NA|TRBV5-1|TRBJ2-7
CASSPGTGPYEQYF
TGCGCCAGCAGCCCGGGGACCGGGCCCTACGAGCAGTACTTC
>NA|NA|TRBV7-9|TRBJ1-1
CASSLEGGPTEAFF
TGTGCCAGCAGCTTAGAGGGGGGGCCCACTGAAGCTTTCTTT
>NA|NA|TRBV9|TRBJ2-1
CASSVEGDYNEQFF
TGTGCCAGCAGCGTAGAAGGGGACTACAATGAGCAGTTCTTC
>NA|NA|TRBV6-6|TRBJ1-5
CASSYRGSQPQHF
TGTGCCAGCAGTTACCGGGGATCCCAGCCCCAGCATTTT
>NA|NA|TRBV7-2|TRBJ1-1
CASSLKGSGTEAFF
TGTGCCAGCAGCTTAAAGGGGTCTGGCACTGAAGCTTTCTTT
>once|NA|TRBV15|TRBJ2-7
CATSREPHGRGTYEQYF
TGTGCCACCAGCAGAGAACCCCACGGCAGGGGCACCTACGAGCAGTACTTC
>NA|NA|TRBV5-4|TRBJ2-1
CASSSGSSYNEQFF
TGTGCCAGCAGCTCGGGCAGCTCCTACAATGAGCAGTTCTTC
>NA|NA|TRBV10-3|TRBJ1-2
CAISESGGNYGYTF
TGTGCCATCAGTGAGTCAGGAGGGAACTATGGCTACACCTTC
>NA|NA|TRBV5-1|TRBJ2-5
CASSLGDLGQETQYF
TGCGCCAGCAGCTTGGGAGACTTAGGGCAAGAGACCCAGTACTTC
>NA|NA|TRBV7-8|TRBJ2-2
CASSPRAANTGELFF
TGTGCCAGCTCCCCCAGGGCAGCGAACACCGGGGAGCTGTTTTTT
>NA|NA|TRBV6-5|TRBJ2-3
CASTGTRGGDTQYF
TGTGCCAGCACAGGGACTCGAGGGGGGGATACGCAGTATTTT
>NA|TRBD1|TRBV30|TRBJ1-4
CAWSVDRGNEKLFF
TGTGCCTGGAGTGTCGACAGGGGAAATGAAAAACTGTTTTTT
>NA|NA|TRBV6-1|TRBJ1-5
CASSAGTINQPQHF
TGTGCCAGCAGTGCCGGGACAATCAATCAGCCCCAGCATTTT
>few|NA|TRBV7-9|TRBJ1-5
CASSSDLLLQPQHF
TGTGCCAGCAGCTCCGATCTTTTGCTCCAGCCCCAGCATTTT
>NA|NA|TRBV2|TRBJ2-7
CASLPSLTGPRSGNEQYF
TGTGCCAGCCTTCCTAGTCTTACAGGGCCGAGGAGTGGAAACGAGCAGTACTTC
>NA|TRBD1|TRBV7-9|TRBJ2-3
CASSLGTRGLTDTQYF
TGTGCCAGCAGCTTGGGTACCAGGGGGCTAACAGATACGCAGTATTTT
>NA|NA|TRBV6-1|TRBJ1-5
CASSEGSGYQPQHF
TGTGCCAGCAGTGAAGGGTCGGGCTATCAGCCCCAGCATTTT
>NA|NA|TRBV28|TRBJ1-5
CASIVSGVNQPQHF
TGTGCCAGCATTGTGAGTGGGGTCAATCAGCCCCAGCATTTT
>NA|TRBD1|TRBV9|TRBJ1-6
CASSTGTGSSYNSPLHF
TGTGCCAGCAGCACCGGGACAGGGAGCTCCTATAATTCACCCCTCCACTTT
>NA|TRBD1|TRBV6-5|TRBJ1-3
CASSYAGGKGNTIYF
TGTGCCAGCAGTTACGCAGGGGGGAAGGGAAACACCATATATTTT
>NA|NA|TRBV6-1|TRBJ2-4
CASSERGGPADKNIQYF
TGTGCCAGCAGTGAGCGGGGAGGCCCCGCGGACAAAAACATTCAGTACTTC
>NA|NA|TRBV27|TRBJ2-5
CASSLSDSTLATQYF
TGTGCCAGCAGTTTATCGGACTCGACTTTGGCGACCCAGTACTTC
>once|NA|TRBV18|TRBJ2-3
CASSLTTVTDTQYF
TGTGCCAGCTCACTAACGACAGTCACAGATACGCAGTATTTT
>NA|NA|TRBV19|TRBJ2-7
CASSPQTRYEQYF
TGTGCCAGTAGTCCCCAGACTCGCTACGAGCAGTACTTC
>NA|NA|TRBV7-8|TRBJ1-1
CASTLAGGWNTEAFF
TGTGCCAGCACCCTAGCCGGGGGGTGGAACACTGAAGCTTTCTTT
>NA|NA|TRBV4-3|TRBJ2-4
CASSQEGIHIQYF
TGCGCCAGCAGCCAGGAGGGTATACACATTCAGTACTTC
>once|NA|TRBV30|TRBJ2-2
CAWSFSQRKNTGELFF
TGTGCCTGGAGTTTTAGTCAGCGGAAGAACACCGGGGAGCTGTTTTTT
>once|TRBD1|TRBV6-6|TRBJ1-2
CASSYGQGPYGYTF
TGTGCCAGCAGTTACGGACAGGGGCCCTATGGCTACACCTTC
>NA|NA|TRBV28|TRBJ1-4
CASSLQGNTNEKLFF
TGTGCCAGCAGTCTACAGGGAAACACTAATGAAAAACTGTTTTTT
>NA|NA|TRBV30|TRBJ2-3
CAWSVDGSTQYF
TGTGCCTGGAGTGTAGACGGATCTACGCAGTATTTT
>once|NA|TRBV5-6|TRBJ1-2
CASSPYLSGYTF
TGTGCCAGCAGCCCATACCTATCCGGCTACACCTTC
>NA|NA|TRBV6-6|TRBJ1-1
CASTDPGHTNTEAFF
TGTGCCAGCACCGACCCGGGACACACGAACACTGAAGCTTTCTTT
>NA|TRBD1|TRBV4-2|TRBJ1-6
CASSQDRVGTGYSPLHF
TGTGCCAGCAGCCAAGATCGGGTAGGGACAGGGTATTCACCCCTCCACTTT
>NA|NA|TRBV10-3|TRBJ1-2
CAISDRDYGYTF
TGTGCCATCAGTGACCGCGACTATGGCTACACCTTC
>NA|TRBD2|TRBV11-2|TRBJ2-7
CASSPGLAGGGYEQYF
TGTGCCAGCAGCCCGGGACTAGCGGGAGGAGGGTACGAGCAGTACTTC
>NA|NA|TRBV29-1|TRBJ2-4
CSVEVTGTRHIQYF
TGCAGCGTTGAAGTGACAGGGACTAGGCACATTCAGTACTTC
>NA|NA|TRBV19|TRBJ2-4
CASSGTERAKNIQYF
TGTGCCAGTAGCGGGACTGAGAGAGCCAAAAACATTCAGTACTTC
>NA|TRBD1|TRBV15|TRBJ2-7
CATSRDLRTGLEQYF
TGTGCCACCAGCAGAGATCTCAGGACAGGGCTCGAGCAGTACTTC
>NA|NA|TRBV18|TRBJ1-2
CASSPTVSTGFNYGYTF
TGTGCCAGCTCACCCACAGTCTCCACGGGATTTAACTATGGCTACACCTTC
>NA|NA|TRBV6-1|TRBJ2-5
CASSSSTGGGETQYF
NA
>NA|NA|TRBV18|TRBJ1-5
CASSPGRDQPQHF
TGTGCCAGCTCCCCAGGTAGGGATCAGCCCCAGCATTTT
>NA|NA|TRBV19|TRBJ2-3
CASGARGADTQYF
TGTGCCAGTGGGGCCAGGGGGGCAGATACGCAGTATTTT